This is a list of T cell receptor beta chains from one sample in a study of T cells after yellow fever vaccination. TCRdb reprocessed the 5' RACE reads with MiXCR, giving one entry per CDR3 protein. In the table there are 250,000 to 300,000 distinct CDR3 sequences, around 4.9% of which are singletons. The starting material was CD4+ T cells sorted from PBMCs, obtained on the day of the yellow fever booster vaccination. The source is a man between 18 and 29 years old who received the YFV17D yellow fever vaccine. CDR3s include the opening cysteine and the closing phenylalanine or tryptophan. D genes are given only for firm matches. Clone size is not always given. Where it is, it says once, few, many or a class for expanded clones.

-,TRBJ2-3,TRBV20-1,many,TGCAGTGCTATGGGTGATGGGGGTGCGCAGTATTTT,CSAMGDGGAQYF
-,TRBJ2-1,TRBV29-1,many,TGCAGCGTTGGACGGCAGGGGCGCCTCAATGAGCAGTTCTTC,CSVGRQGRLNEQFF
-,TRBJ2-2,TRBV10-3,many,TGTGCCATCAGTGGGGGGCCGGGAGCGAACACCGGGGAGCTGTTTTTT,CAISGGPGANTGELFF
TRBD2,TRBJ2-1,TRBV7-2,many,TGTGCCAGCAGCTTAGCGTACGGGGGGGCTTACAATGAGCAGTTCTTC,CASSLAYGGAYNEQFF
TRBD1,TRBJ1-3,TRBV6-5,few,TGTGCCAGCAGTCCCCGGGCGGGGACAGGGGGCAATGGAAACACCATATATTTT,CASSPRAGTGGNGNTIYF
TRBD1,TRBJ1-2,TRBV4-3,many,TGCGCCAGCAGCCTAACAGGGGATGGCTACACCTTC,CASSLTGDGYTF
-,TRBJ2-5,TRBV20-1,few,TGCAGTGCCTGGGGACCTCACGGGGCCCAGTACTTC,CSAWGPHGAQYF
-,TRBJ2-6,TRBV6-5,many,TGTGCCAGCAGTTACAGGGGCAGGGATCTTTCTGGGGCCAACGTCCTGACTTTC,CASSYRGRDLSGANVLTF
-,TRBJ2-2,TRBV7-3,-,TGTGCCAGCTCTCCGGCGGCATCGGGTACCGGGGAGCTGTTTTTT,CASSPAASGTGELFF
-,TRBJ1-5,TRBV6-2/TRBV6-3,few,TGTGCCAGCAGTTTCTCACAGCTGGCCCAGCATTTT,CASSFSQLAQHF